This T cell receptor (beta chain) appears in the sequencing data of a study of CD8 T cells in ankylosing spondylitis. TCRdb processed the 5' RACE reads anew with MiXCR; each CDR3 protein has one entry. The table lists 200,000 to 300,000 distinct CDR3 sequences, 8% to 11% of them singletons. Findings and limits, study-wide: Significantly higher representation of disease-linked clones was reported for matched ankylosing spondylitis synovial fluid. Several highly homologous variants made up a TCR beta motif that seemed to typify ankylosing spondylitis blood. Several of the motif variants were reported before in synovial fluid and blood from reactive arthritis.

This clonotype turned up a few times. Its antigen is undetermined. Sequenced input: blood, either unsorted or a sorted T cell fraction (not recorded which). The clonotype was recovered from a male donor with ankylosing spondylitis or in good health (not recorded which).

CDR3 amino acids: CAWRSFRRRDYGYTF. In DNA form, the CDR3 reads TGTGCCTGGAGAAGCTTCCGACGGAGGGATTATGGCTACACCTTC. The V and J genes are TRBV30 and TRBJ1-2; D remains unclear. The V and J ends lost 3 bases and 5 bases respectively, with 19 bases between them. This CDR3 has 15 residues. From germline, CDR1 is GTSNPN and CDR2 SVGIG (reference sequence).